The present T cell receptor beta chain was sequenced within a study of Graves' ophthalmopathy and Graves' hyperthyroidism. Looking at the study overall: The authors collected peripheral blood at initial diagnosis, before any treatment.

The study excluded patients with other autoimmune diseases, uncontrolled infections, pregnancy or lactation. Study-wide results and limits: A majority of expanded thyroid clonotypes exceeding 0.001 frequency were likewise present in blood. Ophthalmopathy could be told apart from stable hyperthyroidism by a 13-signature model (about 90% sensitivity, 70% to 84% specificity).

As the template, RNA transcripts were used to amplify TCR beta CDR3 regions. HTBI-primed RT-PCR formed the first round, and a multiplex PCR formed the second. TCRdb re-derived calls from the multiplex PCR reads in MiXCR, one entry per CDR3 protein. The sample includes hundreds of thousands of distinct CDR3 sequences, roughly 39% seen only once; the top ten take more than 2.5%. This clonotype was seen many times. Its antigen remains unidentified. Germline trimming cut 1 base from V and 4 bases from J; bases unmatched to any gene: 2. The CDR3 runs 15 residues. Germline assignment: CDR1 LGHNT and CDR2 FRNRAP.

The specimen sequenced was peripheral blood. The TCR sequence derives from an adult man with Graves' ophthalmopathy. V is TRBV12-5 and J is TRBJ1-5; 9 bases match TRBD1. The CDR3 sequence is CASGLGQGGNQPQHF. Here the CDR3 DNA reads TGTGCTAGTGGTTTGGGACAGGGGGGAAATCAGCCCCAGCATTTT.